This T cell receptor beta chain was identified during a study of blood T cell repertoires in COVID-19 (dated by TCRdb to 2018 to 2021). Context from the whole study: Samples covering the acute and convalescent phases of COVID-19 were provided by collaborators in the United States, Italy and Spain. Deeply sampled blood TCRbeta repertoires from subjects exposed to, actively infected with, or recovered from COVID-19 were included in the dataset. Where available, HLA class I and class II types were obtained from metadata supplied by the sample provider rather than from assay-based typing. The samples were drawn from the first 160 participants of the ongoing ImmuneRACE study and from 1,200 or so subjects provided by 6 global collaborators. The repertoires were released in a freely available public database meant as a resource for research on the immune response to SARS-CoV-2. Sample metadata almost always included a de-identified subject ID, COVID-19 status, age in years and sex. The prospective study material was composed of cDNA or gDNA derived from T cells, B-cell-depleted T cells, or PBMCs.

Clipping removes 5 bases from V and 0 bases from J, with 10 as the unmatched junction base count. The germline V gene (reference sequence) supplies CDR1 MNHEY and CDR2 SMNVEV. Including cysteine and phenylalanine, the CDR3 has 16 amino acids. Of all the DNA, just the CDR3 is kept, 48 bases in frame from base 1. The immunoSEQ Assay, a bias-controlled multiplex PCR, was used to amplify TCRbeta CDR3 regions from genomic DNA. The original pipeline was this. Nucleated cell counts per sample were estimated from amplification of reference gene primers within the assay. Sequence reads were collapsed and filtered to measure the absolute abundance of every unique TCRbeta CDR3 rearrangement. Productive Simpson clonality was computed per sample as the square root of Simpson's diversity index over productive rearrangements. The immuneACCESS repertoire file appears here via TCRdb, limited to in-frame rearrangements. These files lack a portion of the clones; in checked studies, under half of the deficit traces to unresolved V genes, and the cause of the others is not known. Clone size and V and J calls were adopted from that table, with D and trimming inferred from the DNA. Here the sample has about 150,000 clones; roughly 80% occur a single time. The top ten constitute 6.2% of the sample.

In the prospective study, participants were about 18 to 95 years old, resided in about 25 geographic areas of the United States, and were enrolled through a virtual design. In the prospective study, participants were assigned to cohorts based on the clinical history participants reported in a screening survey and a study questionnaire. Recovered participants in ImmuneRACE Cohort 3 were defined by two consecutive negative NP/OP PCR tests, clearance by a healthcare professional, or resolution of symptoms. In the prospective study, mobile phlebotomists collected whole blood, serum and a nasopharyngeal or oropharyngeal swab from each participant. Prospective study participants could optionally give additional blood draws and questionnaires over an approximately two-month period. Prospective study blood samples were shipped either frozen or at room temperature before DNA extraction. Of note for this clone: Its antigen target is currently unknown. No base-level quality is on record; no much larger clone is a single base apart.

The paper's findings and limits, for the study overall: How much clinical and demographic metadata was included differed by source and by participant, and the metadata was provided uncurated.

What was sequenced was PBMCs or T cells enriched from blood (not recorded which). This TCR derives from a woman aged 35 to 49 who had recovered from COVID-19. Rearrangement joined TRBV27 to TRBJ2-7, with 7 central nucleotides matching TRBD2. Here is the DNA: TGTGCCAGCAGTGGGGGAGGGGCTAGCGCCTCCTACGAGCAGTACTTC. Its protein is CASSGGGASASYEQYF.